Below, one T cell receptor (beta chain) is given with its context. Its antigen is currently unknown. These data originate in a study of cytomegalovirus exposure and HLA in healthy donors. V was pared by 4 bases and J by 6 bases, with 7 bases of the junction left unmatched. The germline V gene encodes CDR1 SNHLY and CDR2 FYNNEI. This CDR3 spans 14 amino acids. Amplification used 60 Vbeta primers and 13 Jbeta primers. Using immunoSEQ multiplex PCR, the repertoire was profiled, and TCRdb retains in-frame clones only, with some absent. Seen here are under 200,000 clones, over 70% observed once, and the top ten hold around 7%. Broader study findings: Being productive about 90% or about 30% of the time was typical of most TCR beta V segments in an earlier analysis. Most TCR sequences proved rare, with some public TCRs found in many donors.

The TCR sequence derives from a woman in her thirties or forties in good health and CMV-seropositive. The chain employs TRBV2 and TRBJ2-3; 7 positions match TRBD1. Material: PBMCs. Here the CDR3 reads CASSVTQQGDTQYF. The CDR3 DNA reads TGTGCCAGCAGTGTCACCCAACAGGGGGATACGCAGTATTTT.